Shown below are 9 T cell receptor beta chains from a single sample sequenced in a study of cytomegalovirus exposure and HLA in healthy donors. Primers included in the PCR were 60 Vbeta and 13 Jbeta primers. The protocol was immunoSEQ multiplex PCR, while the TCRdb copy is restricted to in-frame clones and leaves out a portion. This sample yields around 220,000 clones, of which about 83% are seen a single time; around a sixth belongs to the top ten. Sequences were obtained from PBMCs. These receptor sequences come from a man in his forties in good health and CMV-seronegative.

The chain couples TRBV7-7 to TRBJ2-5; D not certain. Trimming pared 3 bases from V and 1 base from J, leaving 6 bases between. This CDR3 contains 13 residues. CDR1 is SSHAT, CDR2 FNYEAQ, per germline (reference sequence). Written as DNA, the CDR3 is TGTGCCAGCAGCTTTACAGTCCAAGAGACCCAGTACTTC. This codes for CASSFTVQETQYF.

CDR3 DNA sequence: TGTGCCTGGAGTGTACAGGAAACTTCACCCCTCCACTTT. It is translated as CAWSVQETSPLHF. The J gene is TRBJ1-6, the V gene TRBV30; tentatively, D is TRBD1 (5 bases). The CDR3 has 13 amino acids. CDR1 and CDR2 (germline): GTSNPN, SVGIG (reference sequence). V lost 0 bases and J lost 9, with 9 bases in between.

Only a few counts were recorded for this clone. The chain couples TRBV12-5 to TRBJ1-1; possible D gene TRBD1, 6 bases. The CDR3 length is 13 residues. V was pared by 0 bases and J by 7 bases, with 9 bases between. Germline values: CDR1 LGHNT, CDR2 FRNRAP. Here the CDR3 reads CASGLVGQHEAFF. The CDR3 coding sequence is TGTGCTAGTGGTTTGGTCGGACAGCATGAAGCTTTCTTT.

CDR3 in amino acids: CASIRRDSHSYEQYF. DNA for the CDR3: TGTGCCAGCATCCGGAGGGACAGCCACTCCTACGAGCAGTACTTC. The V call is TRBV2, the J call TRBJ2-7; D is possibly TRBD1 (7 bases). This CDR3 comprises 15 residues. V was cut by 7 bases and J by 0 bases, with 16 bases left in between. The germline CDR1 and CDR2 sequences are SNHLY and FYNNEI.

The chain uses TRBV6-6 and TRBJ1-4; 9 nucleotides align to TRBD1. The CDR3 is 15 residues long. With 4 bases clipped from V and 6 bases from J, the junction kept 6 bases outside the gene matches. Per the germline V gene, CDR1 is MNHNY and CDR2 is SVGAGI (reference sequence). The CDR3 loop is CASSSGQGRHEKLFF. In nucleotides, the CDR3 is TGTGCCAGCAGTTCGGGACAGGGTCGTCATGAAAAACTGTTTTTT.

This clone turned up a few times. The rearrangement joins TRBV29-1 to TRBJ2-1; 13 bases map to TRBD2. Losses at the gene ends were 7 bases for V and 6 bases for J; bases not matched to a gene: 9. This CDR3 spans 15 amino acids. Per the germline V gene, CDR1 is SQVTM and CDR2 is ANQGSEA. The CDR3, as DNA: TGCAGCGCCCGCAAACTAGCGGGGGGGCTCAATGAGCAGTTCTTC. Translating gives CSARKLAGGLNEQFF.

This clone has a handful of counts. The J gene is TRBJ2-2, the V gene TRBV5-1; possibly TRBD2 for D (5 bases). The CDR3 covers 15 residues. Germline CDR1 and CDR2: SGHRS and YFSETQ. The V gene lost 1 base and the J gene lost 6 bases, with 13 bases spanning the gap. Here the CDR3 DNA reads TGCGCCAGCAGCTTGATTCCGAGGGAATCCGGGGAGCTGTTTTTT. It is translated as CASSLIPRESGELFF.

This sequence joins TRBV5-1 and TRBJ2-3; 13 nucleotides line up with TRBD2. The CDR3 contains 18 residues. V shed 4 bases and J 4 bases; nucleotides not matched to a gene: 12. Germline V CDR1 and CDR2: SGHRS, YFSETQ. CDR3 DNA: TGCGCCAGCAGCACCGCCGCCCTAGGACTAGCGGGAGCAGATACGCAGTATTTT. Translated: CASSTAALGLAGADTQYF.

The genes are TRBV6-5 and TRBJ2-2; the match to TRBD1 covers 8 bases. The CDR3 runs to 15 residues. Germline CDR1 reads MNHEY; CDR2 reads SVGAGI. V was clipped by 6 bases and J by 7 bases; unmatched bases: 10. The CDR3 DNA is TGTGCCAGCAGGTTCAAACCAGGGGGCCACGGGGAGCTGTTTTTT. Residues: CASRFKPGGHGELFF.